These T cell receptor beta chains were read from a single sample in a study of graft-versus-host responses after intestinal transplantation. Sequencing was performed with immunoSEQ multiplex PCR; in TCRdb, only in-frame clones are kept and a portion is missing. This table holds some 43,000 clones, about 95% found once. The sample here was PBMCs, taken around 350 days after intestinal transplant. The receptors shown here come from a human patient who received an intestinal transplant, so some T cells may come from the graft donor. CDR3s include the opening cysteine and the closing phenylalanine or tryptophan. The order of the fields is clone size, V gene, D gene, J gene, CDR3 DNA, CDR3 protein. D genes are given only for firm matches. Only some rows state a clone size, as once, few, many or a class for expanded clones.

clone_size: -; v_call: TRBV4-2; d_call: -; j_call: TRBJ1-1; cdr3_nt: TGTGCCAGCAGCCCGGGGGCAGGGACTGAAGCTTTCTTT; cdr3_aa: CASSPGAGTEAFF
clone_size: -; v_call: TRBV5-4; d_call: -; j_call: TRBJ1-1; cdr3_nt: TGTGCCAGCAGCCGAATCAGAGGGGACACTGAAGCTTTCTTT; cdr3_aa: CASSRIRGDTEAFF
clone_size: once; v_call: TRBV5-1; d_call: TRBD1; j_call: TRBJ2-7; cdr3_nt: TGCGCCAGCAGCAGGGGACAGGAGACCTACGAGCAGTACTTC; cdr3_aa: CASSRGQETYEQYF
clone_size: -; v_call: TRBV6-5; d_call: -; j_call: TRBJ1-6; cdr3_nt: TGTGCCAGCAGTAAACAGGTGATTAATTCACCCCTCCACTTT; cdr3_aa: CASSKQVINSPLHF
clone_size: -; v_call: TRBV12-5; d_call: -; j_call: TRBJ1-5; cdr3_nt: TGTGCTAGTGGTTTCGGGACGAGCAATCAGCCCCAGCATTTT; cdr3_aa: CASGFGTSNQPQHF
clone_size: once; v_call: TRBV21-1; d_call: -; j_call: TRBJ2-5; cdr3_nt: TGTGGGCGGCAGGTCCAAGAGACCCAGTACTTC; cdr3_aa: CGRQVQETQYF
clone_size: -; v_call: TRBV6-1; d_call: -; j_call: TRBJ1-2; cdr3_nt: TGTGCCAGCAGTGAAAGGGGGGGCTCCGGGACGGCCAACTATGGCTACACCTTC; cdr3_aa: CASSERGGSGTANYGYTF
clone_size: once; v_call: TRBV6-5; d_call: TRBD1; j_call: TRBJ1-2; cdr3_nt: TGTGCCAGCAGAGACAGGGGCTTCCTCGGCTACACCTTC; cdr3_aa: CASRDRGFLGYTF
clone_size: -; v_call: TRBV14; d_call: -; j_call: TRBJ1-3; cdr3_nt: TGTGCCAGCAGCCCTCGTACCTCTGGAAACACCATATATTTT; cdr3_aa: CASSPRTSGNTIYF
clone_size: -; v_call: TRBV6-5; d_call: -; j_call: TRBJ2-7; cdr3_nt: TGTGCCAGCAGTTACTCAACCGGGCCAAGCTCCTACGAGCAGTACTTC; cdr3_aa: CASSYSTGPSSYEQYF
clone_size: -; v_call: TRBV30; d_call: -; j_call: TRBJ1-5; cdr3_nt: TGTGCCTGGCAAGGTGGGGGCAATCAGCCCCAGCATTTT; cdr3_aa: CAWQGGGNQPQHF
clone_size: -; v_call: TRBV6-5; d_call: TRBD2; j_call: TRBJ2-5; cdr3_nt: TGTGCCAGCAGTTCGGCGGGAGGAGGGACCCAGTACTTC; cdr3_aa: CASSSAGGGTQYF
clone_size: -; v_call: TRBV10-1; d_call: -; j_call: TRBJ2-3; cdr3_nt: TGCGCCAGCAGTGAGTCTTGGACAGATACGCAGTATTTT; cdr3_aa: CASSESWTDTQYF
clone_size: -; v_call: TRBV5-1; d_call: TRBD1; j_call: TRBJ2-7; cdr3_nt: TGCGCCAGCAGCGAAACCGGGACAGGGTTTGACGAGCAGTACTTC; cdr3_aa: CASSETGTGFDEQYF
clone_size: -; v_call: TRBV20-1; d_call: -; j_call: TRBJ2-1; cdr3_nt: TGCAGTGCCGGGATTTACAATGAGCAGTTCTTC; cdr3_aa: CSAGIYNEQFF
clone_size: -; v_call: TRBV9; d_call: -; j_call: TRBJ2-5; cdr3_nt: TGTGCCAGCAGCGTAGATATGCGGGAGACCCAGTACTTC; cdr3_aa: CASSVDMRETQYF
clone_size: -; v_call: TRBV6-1; d_call: -; j_call: TRBJ1-2; cdr3_nt: TGTGCCAGCAGTGTCCGGGGGAATGCGAACTATGGCTACACCTTC; cdr3_aa: CASSVRGNANYGYTF
clone_size: -; v_call: TRBV20-1; d_call: -; j_call: TRBJ1-2; cdr3_nt: TGCAGTGCTAGAGATAATGGCTACACCTTC; cdr3_aa: CSARDNGYTF
clone_size: -; v_call: TRBV5-6; d_call: TRBD1; j_call: TRBJ2-1; cdr3_nt: TGTGCCAGCAGCGACCGGGACAGGGTGGGCGGTGAGCAGTTCTTC; cdr3_aa: CASSDRDRVGGEQFF
clone_size: -; v_call: TRBV7-9; d_call: TRBD1; j_call: TRBJ1-3; cdr3_nt: TGTGCCAGCAGCAGCCGGGACAGGGATGGAAACACCATATATTTT; cdr3_aa: CASSSRDRDGNTIYF
clone_size: -; v_call: TRBV5-5; d_call: TRBD2; j_call: TRBJ2-7; cdr3_nt: TGTGCCAGCAGCTCCCGAGGGGGCGGACTAGCGGGTGCCTACGAGCAGTACTTC; cdr3_aa: CASSSRGGGLAGAYEQYF
clone_size: -; v_call: TRBV5-5; d_call: TRBD1; j_call: TRBJ2-5; cdr3_nt: TGTGCCAGCAGCCCGACAGGGCAAGAGACCCAGTACTTC; cdr3_aa: CASSPTGQETQYF
clone_size: -; v_call: TRBV2; d_call: -; j_call: TRBJ2-7; cdr3_nt: TGTGCCAGCAGTGAGTACGGGGTCCACGAGCAGTACTTC; cdr3_aa: CASSEYGVHEQYF
clone_size: once; v_call: TRBV9; d_call: -; j_call: TRBJ2-2; cdr3_nt: TGTGCCAGCAGCGTAGGGTTCGGATGGGAGCGACTGTTTTTT; cdr3_aa: CASSVGFGWERLFF
clone_size: -; v_call: TRBV4-1; d_call: TRBD1; j_call: TRBJ1-1; cdr3_nt: TGCGCCAGCAGCCAAGCGAGACAGGGCCCCACTGAAGCTTTCTTT; cdr3_aa: CASSQARQGPTEAFF
clone_size: -; v_call: TRBV19; d_call: -; j_call: TRBJ1-1; cdr3_nt: TGTGCCAGTCGTCTCGATTGGGGGAATGCTGAAGCTTTCTTT; cdr3_aa: CASRLDWGNAEAFF
clone_size: -; v_call: TRBV6-5; d_call: -; j_call: TRBJ1-4; cdr3_nt: TGTGCCAGCAAAGGGTCGCCCCCAGGGGACGAAAAACTGTTTTTT; cdr3_aa: CASKGSPPGDEKLFF
clone_size: -; v_call: TRBV6-1; d_call: -; j_call: TRBJ1-2; cdr3_nt: TGTGCCAGCAGGAGCCCGGAGGGAGGTAGAAATGGCTACACCTTC; cdr3_aa: CASRSPEGGRNGYTF
clone_size: -; v_call: TRBV4-1; d_call: TRBD1; j_call: TRBJ2-7; cdr3_nt: TGCGCCAGCAGTCAAACTCGGGACAGGGGACGCGAGCAGTACTTC; cdr3_aa: CASSQTRDRGREQYF
clone_size: -; v_call: TRBV28; d_call: -; j_call: TRBJ2-7; cdr3_nt: TGTGCCAGCAGTTTCATCAAGGATCTGGCCGAGCAGTACTTC; cdr3_aa: CASSFIKDLAEQYF
clone_size: -; v_call: TRBV7-9; d_call: -; j_call: TRBJ1-2; cdr3_nt: TGTGCCAGCAGCTTATTCAATGGAAGAGTGGGCTACACCTTC; cdr3_aa: CASSLFNGRVGYTF
clone_size: -; v_call: TRBV6-5; d_call: -; j_call: TRBJ1-1; cdr3_nt: TGTGCCAGCAGTTATCGCGGAAACACTGAAGCTTTCTTT; cdr3_aa: CASSYRGNTEAFF
clone_size: -; v_call: TRBV18; d_call: -; j_call: TRBJ1-2; cdr3_nt: TGTGCCAGCTCACCACGTGTGGAGGACTTGGGGGGCTACACCTTC; cdr3_aa: CASSPRVEDLGGYTF
clone_size: -; v_call: TRBV2; d_call: TRBD1; j_call: TRBJ2-1; cdr3_nt: TGTGCCAGCAGTGATAGCCAGGGGGTCGGTGAGCAGTTCTTC; cdr3_aa: CASSDSQGVGEQFF
clone_size: -; v_call: TRBV28; d_call: -; j_call: TRBJ1-4; cdr3_nt: TGTGCCAGCAGTCCCCCCTCCGAGTCAAATGAAAAACTGTTTTTT; cdr3_aa: CASSPPSESNEKLFF
clone_size: -; v_call: TRBV5-1; d_call: -; j_call: TRBJ2-7; cdr3_nt: TGCGCCAGCGCAACAACAGGGAGTAGCTACGAGCAGTACTTC; cdr3_aa: CASATTGSSYEQYF
clone_size: -; v_call: TRBV10-3; d_call: TRBD1; j_call: TRBJ2-7; cdr3_nt: TGTGCCATCAGTCCGGGACAGGGGGTTTACGAGCAGTACTTC; cdr3_aa: CAISPGQGVYEQYF
clone_size: -; v_call: TRBV6-5; d_call: -; j_call: TRBJ2-5; cdr3_nt: TGTGCCAGCAGTTACTCCCCTGGAGGGCAAGAGACCCAGTACTTC; cdr3_aa: CASSYSPGGQETQYF
clone_size: -; v_call: TRBV6-5; d_call: -; j_call: TRBJ1-5; cdr3_nt: TGTGCCAGCAGTAACGGGGAGGGTGAACATTTT; cdr3_aa: CASSNGEGEHF
clone_size: once; v_call: TRBV5-6; d_call: -; j_call: TRBJ1-3; cdr3_nt: TGTGCCAGCAGCTTGTTTATGGTCTCTGGAAACACCATATATTTT; cdr3_aa: CASSLFMVSGNTIYF
clone_size: -; v_call: TRBV27; d_call: -; j_call: TRBJ2-7; cdr3_nt: TGTGCCAGCAGTACGCTTGGGGGTCGACCAGACGAGCAGTACTTC; cdr3_aa: CASSTLGGRPDEQYF
clone_size: -; v_call: TRBV29-1; d_call: TRBD2; j_call: TRBJ2-5; cdr3_nt: TGCAGCGTTGTTCCGGGGGGGCTCCAAGAGACCCAGTACTTC; cdr3_aa: CSVVPGGLQETQYF
clone_size: few; v_call: TRBV14; d_call: -; j_call: TRBJ2-1; cdr3_nt: TGTGCCAGCAGCCAAGACCTGGGACTGGAGCAGTTCTTC; cdr3_aa: CASSQDLGLEQFF
clone_size: -; v_call: TRBV5-5; d_call: TRBD1; j_call: TRBJ2-1; cdr3_nt: TGTGCCAGCAGCCGAGGACAGGGATCCTACAATGAGCAGTTCTTC; cdr3_aa: CASSRGQGSYNEQFF
clone_size: -; v_call: TRBV7-3; d_call: -; j_call: TRBJ2-6; cdr3_nt: TGTGCCAGCAGCCACTCCCCCATCGGCTCTGGGGCCAACGTCCTGACTTTC; cdr3_aa: CASSHSPIGSGANVLTF
clone_size: -; v_call: TRBV7-6; d_call: -; j_call: TRBJ1-4; cdr3_nt: TGTGCCAGCAGCTTATCAGGGGAGGGGCCAGAAAAACTGTTTTTT; cdr3_aa: CASSLSGEGPEKLFF
clone_size: -; v_call: TRBV5-6; d_call: -; j_call: TRBJ1-3; cdr3_nt: TGTGCCAGCAGAAACTTCGGCTCTGGAAACACCATATATTTT; cdr3_aa: CASRNFGSGNTIYF
clone_size: -; v_call: TRBV2; d_call: -; j_call: TRBJ1-2; cdr3_nt: TGTGCCAGCAGTTACGGCAGGGACCATGGCTACACCTTC; cdr3_aa: CASSYGRDHGYTF
clone_size: -; v_call: TRBV7-9; d_call: -; j_call: TRBJ1-2; cdr3_nt: TGTGCCAGCAGCCATCTATTGAGCTATGGCTACACCTTC; cdr3_aa: CASSHLLSYGYTF
clone_size: -; v_call: TRBV29-1; d_call: -; j_call: TRBJ1-1; cdr3_nt: TGCAGCGTTGCGGGGGGGCAGGTTGGCAACACTGAAGCTTTCTTT; cdr3_aa: CSVAGGQVGNTEAFF
clone_size: once; v_call: TRBV5-1; d_call: -; j_call: TRBJ1-4; cdr3_nt: TGCGCCAGCAGCTTGTCACAGGGTCGGGAAAAACTGTTTTTT; cdr3_aa: CASSLSQGREKLFF
clone_size: -; v_call: TRBV4-1; d_call: -; j_call: TRBJ1-1; cdr3_nt: TGCGCCAGCAGCCAAGAGCCTATATTAAACACTGAAGCTTTCTTT; cdr3_aa: CASSQEPILNTEAFF
clone_size: -; v_call: TRBV27; d_call: -; j_call: TRBJ1-2; cdr3_nt: TGTGCCAGCAGTTTGGGCTCTGACTATGGCTACACCTTC; cdr3_aa: CASSLGSDYGYTF